This entry lists 14 T cell receptor beta chains sequenced from one sample in a study of blood T cell repertoires in COVID-19. TCRdb's table, derived via immunoSEQ multiplex PCR, lists solely in-frame clones and lacks some. Of about 180,000 clones in the sample, around 80% were seen once. The sequenced sample consisted of peripheral blood. The receptors derive from a woman aged 80 or over with COVID-19, enrolled during active disease.

The chain carries TRBV5-1 and TRBJ2-1; the match to TRBD2 covers 9 bases. V was pared by 0 bases and J by 6 bases, with 7 bases of the junction left unmatched. This CDR3 has 16 amino acids. CDR1 SGHRS and CDR2 YFSETQ come from the germline V gene. The DNA for the CDR3 is TGCGCCAGCAGCTTGGTTTCGGGACTAGCATCCAATGAGCAGTTCTTC. Translating it yields CASSLVSGLASNEQFF.

This clone was recorded only once. This rearrangement joins TRBV28 to TRBJ2-1; TRBD2 matches 7 bases. The J segment lost 14 bases and the V segment lost 10 bases, leaving 20 bases of the junction unmatched. The germline CDR1 and CDR2 sequences are MDHEN and SYDVKM. This CDR3 comprises 14 residues. The CDR3 protein is CATVSLDDAGEKFF. CDR3 nucleotide sequence: TGTGCCACCGTTTCCCTTGATGACGCGGGGGAGAAGTTCTTC.

There are a few counts of this clone. V gene TRBV4-2 combines with J gene TRBJ2-2; D possibly corresponds to TRBD2 (5 bases). V was pared by 1 base and J by 9 bases, with 21 bases between. This CDR3 is 17 amino acids long. CDR1 is LGHNA and CDR2 is YNFKEQ in the germline V gene. The DNA for the CDR3 is TGTGCCAGCAGCCAAGTGGGCCTCCTAGTTGCGGGTCGGGAGCTGTTTTTT. It specifies CASSQVGLLVAGRELFF.

The J gene is TRBJ1-2, the V gene TRBV28; the match to TRBD1 covers 9 bases. From germline, CDR1 is MDHEN and CDR2 SYDVKM. The V gene end was trimmed by 5 bases and the J gene end by 7 bases; junction bases not matched to a gene: 5. The CDR3 is 13 residues long. Written as DNA, the CDR3 is TGTGCCAGCAGTCTACAGGGGGCCTTTGGCTACACCTTC. It is translated as CASSLQGAFGYTF.

The chain combines TRBV2 with TRBJ2-3; 14 bases map to TRBD2. J lost 2 bases, V lost 4 bases, and 2 bases had no gene match. Looked up from germline, CDR1 is SNHLY and CDR2 is FYNNEI. CDR3 length equals 16 residues. CDR3 residues: CASSGLAGGSTDTQYF. The DNA for the CDR3 is TGTGCCAGCAGTGGACTAGCGGGAGGGTCCACAGATACGCAGTATTTT. Supplemented by reference TRBV2 and TRBJ2-3, the full variable domain reads EPEVTQTPSHQVTQMGQEVILRCVPISNHLYFYWYRQILGQKVEFLVSFYNNEISEKSEIFDDQFSVERPDGSNFTLKIRSTKLEDSAMYFCASSGLAGGSTDTQYFGPGTRLTVL.

The chain is built from TRBV5-1 and TRBJ1-2, with D hard to call. Per the germline V gene, CDR1 is SGHRS and CDR2 is YFSETQ. The CDR3 extends over 16 amino acids. The germline V and J ends were trimmed by 4 bases and 1 base, with 17 bases remaining between them. The CDR3 region has the DNA TGCGCCAGCAGCCCAGACGGGAACAGAGATAACTATGGCTACACCTTC. This gives the protein CASSPDGNRDNYGYTF.

The V call is TRBV9, the J call TRBJ2-7; D unclear. Germline values: CDR1 SGDLS, CDR2 YYNGEE. The CDR3 runs 15 residues. The V end lost 4 bases, the J end lost 5 bases, and 19 bases lay between the germline ends. The CDR3 spells CASSPSLGLKNEQYF. The DNA for the CDR3 is TGTGCCAGCAGCCCCTCCCTCGGTTTGAAGAACGAGCAGTACTTC.

The chain is built from TRBV2 and TRBJ1-1; the D gene is possibly TRBD1 (5 bases). V was cut by 8 bases and J by 6 bases, with 13 bases left in between. This CDR3 has 12 amino acids. Germline values: CDR1 SNHLY, CDR2 FYNNEI. CDR3: CASGLGGAEAFF. CDR3 DNA sequence: TGTGCCAGCGGGCTGGGAGGGGCTGAAGCTTTCTTT.

This chain's CDR3 is CASSLAQGQGYSPLHF. The CDR3 coding sequence is TGCGCCAGCAGCTTGGCTCAGGGACAGGGTTATTCACCCCTCCACTTT. The chain employs TRBV5-1 and TRBJ1-6; 9 bases line up with TRBD1. Germline CDR1 is SGHRS and CDR2 is YFSETQ. CDR3 length equals 16 residues. V lost 0 bases, J lost 8 bases, and 6 bases stayed unmatched.

This chain joins TRBV25-1 and TRBJ2-2, with D maybe TRBD1 (6 bases). V was cut by 8 bases and J by 2 bases, with 21 bases left in between. There are 17 residues in the CDR3. CDR1 and CDR2 from the germline V gene are MGHDK and SYGVNS. DNA for the CDR3: TGTGCCAGCGCAGGATTTGTTGGACAGAACAACACCGGGGAGCTGTTTTTT. Its protein product is CASAGFVGQNNTGELFF.

The chain has TRBV19 and TRBJ2-2, with 7 bases fitting TRBD1. The trim removed 9 bases at V and 3 bases at J, leaving 13 bases unmatched. This CDR3 region has 16 residues. Germline assignment: CDR1 LNHDA and CDR2 SQIVND (reference sequence). The CDR3 spells CASSKGQQGDTGELFF. The DNA of the CDR3 is TGTGCCAGCTCAAAGGGACAGCAAGGGGACACCGGGGAGCTGTTTTTT.

This clone was observed a few times. This chain joins TRBV4-2 and TRBJ1-5; no definite D call. Trimming took 0 bases from V and 7 from J, leaving 7 bases between them. CDR1 LGHNA and CDR2 YNFKEQ come from the germline V gene. The CDR3 totals 13 residues. The CDR3 region has the DNA TGTGCCAGCAGCCAAGATCTCTTACAGCCCCAGCATTTT. Its translation: CASSQDLLQPQHF.

Concerning this clone: Germline is not matched at one junction end, which may reflect a read error. The chain carries TRBV28 and TRBJ2-7, with a possible D match to TRBD1 (6 bases). Germline V gives CDR1 MDHEN, CDR2 SYDVKM. The CDR3 is 15 amino acids. The CDR3 nucleotides are TGTGCCAGCAGGTTATCACAGGGCCTAGGCTACGAGCAGTACTTC. Its translation is CASRLSQGLGYEQYF.

This rearrangement joins TRBV19 to TRBJ2-7, with 7 bases that match TRBD1. The length of the CDR3 is 13 residues. V lost 5 bases, J lost 8 bases, and 9 bases stayed unmatched. Germline values: CDR1 LNHDA, CDR2 SQIVND (reference sequence). CDR3 sequence: CASSPRQGQQQYF. The DNA of the CDR3 is TGTGCCAGTAGTCCACGACAGGGACAGCAGCAGTACTTC.